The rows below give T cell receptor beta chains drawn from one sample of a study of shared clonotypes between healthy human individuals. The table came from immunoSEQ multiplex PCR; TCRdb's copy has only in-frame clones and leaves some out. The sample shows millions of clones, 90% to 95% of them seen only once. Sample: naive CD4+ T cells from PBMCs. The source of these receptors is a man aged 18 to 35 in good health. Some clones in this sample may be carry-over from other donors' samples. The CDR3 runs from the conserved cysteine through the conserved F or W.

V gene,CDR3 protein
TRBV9,CASSAAPQRNTGELFF
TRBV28,CASSPLTGANVLTF
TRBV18,CASSPEGSYGYTF
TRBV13,CASSPRTGGSGANVLTF
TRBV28,CASSLLGGDRVGYTF
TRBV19,CASSIGLQETQYF
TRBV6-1,CASSEGGGQETQYF
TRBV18,CASSPSAGHYNSGNTIYF
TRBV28,CASSLRGPPDTQYF
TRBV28,CASSLFPGELFF
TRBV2,CASSAVRGNTIYF
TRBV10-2,CASSRQVGSDTQYF